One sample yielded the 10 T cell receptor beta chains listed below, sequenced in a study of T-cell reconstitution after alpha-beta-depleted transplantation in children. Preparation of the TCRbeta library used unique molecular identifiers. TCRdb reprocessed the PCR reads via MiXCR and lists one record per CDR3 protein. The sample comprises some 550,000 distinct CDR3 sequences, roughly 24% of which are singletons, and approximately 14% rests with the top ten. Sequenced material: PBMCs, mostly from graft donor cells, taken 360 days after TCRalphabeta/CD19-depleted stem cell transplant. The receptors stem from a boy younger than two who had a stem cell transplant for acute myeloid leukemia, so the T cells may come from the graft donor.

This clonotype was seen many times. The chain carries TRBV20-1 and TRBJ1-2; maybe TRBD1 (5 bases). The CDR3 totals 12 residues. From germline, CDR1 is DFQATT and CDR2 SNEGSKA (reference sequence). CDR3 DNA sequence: TGCATCCTGGGGGGGTCGGGCTATGGCTACACCTTC. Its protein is CILGGSGYGYTF.

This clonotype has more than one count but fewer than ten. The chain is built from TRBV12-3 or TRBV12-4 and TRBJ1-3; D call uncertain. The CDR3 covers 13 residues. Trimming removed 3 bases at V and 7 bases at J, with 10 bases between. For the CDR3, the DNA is TGTGCCAGCAGTTTCTCGGGGTACAACACCATATATTTT. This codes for CASSFSGYNTIYF.

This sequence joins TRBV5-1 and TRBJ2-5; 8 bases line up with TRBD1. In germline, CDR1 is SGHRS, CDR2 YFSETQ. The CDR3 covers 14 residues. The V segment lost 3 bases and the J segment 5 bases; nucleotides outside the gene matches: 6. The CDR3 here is CASSSQGARETQYF. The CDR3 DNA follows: TGCGCCAGCAGCTCCCAGGGGGCTAGGGAGACCCAGTACTTC.

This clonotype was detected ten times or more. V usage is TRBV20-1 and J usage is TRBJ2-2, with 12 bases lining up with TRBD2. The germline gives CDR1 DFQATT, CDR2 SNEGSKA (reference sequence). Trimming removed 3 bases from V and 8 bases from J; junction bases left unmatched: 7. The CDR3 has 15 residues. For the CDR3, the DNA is TGCAGTGCTAGTCGACTAGCGGGGGCCCTTGGGGAGCTGTTTTTT. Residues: CSASRLAGALGELFF.

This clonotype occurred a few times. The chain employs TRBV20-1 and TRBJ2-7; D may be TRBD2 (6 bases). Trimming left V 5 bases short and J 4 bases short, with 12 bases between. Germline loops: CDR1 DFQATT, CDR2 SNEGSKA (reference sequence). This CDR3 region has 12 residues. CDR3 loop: CSALWGDYEQYF. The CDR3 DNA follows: TGCAGTGCTTTGTGGGGGGATTACGAGCAGTACTTC.

The DNA for the CDR3 is TGTGCCAGCAGCCCCCCTCCCTTGCCTGGCAAGTATTACGAGCAGTACGTC. Translated: CASSPPPLPGKYYEQYV. V and J are TRBV7-9 and TRBJ2-7; D is undetermined. CDR3 length: 17 residues. Germline values: CDR1 SEHNR, CDR2 FQNEAQ (reference sequence). V was cut by 5 bases and J by 4 bases, with 24 bases left in between.

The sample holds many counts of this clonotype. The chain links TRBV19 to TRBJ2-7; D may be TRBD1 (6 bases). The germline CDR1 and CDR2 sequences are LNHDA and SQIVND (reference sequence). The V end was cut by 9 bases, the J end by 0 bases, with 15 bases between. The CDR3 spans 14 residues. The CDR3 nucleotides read TGTGCCAGCGCCAGGGGCCAAAGCTCCTACGAGCAGTACTTC. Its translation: CASARGQSSYEQYF.

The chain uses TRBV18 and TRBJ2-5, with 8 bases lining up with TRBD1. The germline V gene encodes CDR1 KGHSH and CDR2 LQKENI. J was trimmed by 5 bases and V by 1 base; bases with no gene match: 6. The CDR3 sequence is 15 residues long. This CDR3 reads CASSPLQGAQETQYF. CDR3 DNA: TGTGCCAGCTCACCACTCCAGGGGGCGCAGGAGACCCAGTACTTC.

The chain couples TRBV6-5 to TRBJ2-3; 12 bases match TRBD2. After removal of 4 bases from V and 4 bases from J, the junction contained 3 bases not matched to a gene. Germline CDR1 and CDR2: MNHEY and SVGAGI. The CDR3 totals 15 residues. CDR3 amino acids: CASSFPSGGADTQYF. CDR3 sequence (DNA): TGTGCCAGCAGTTTTCCTAGCGGGGGGGCAGATACGCAGTATTTT.

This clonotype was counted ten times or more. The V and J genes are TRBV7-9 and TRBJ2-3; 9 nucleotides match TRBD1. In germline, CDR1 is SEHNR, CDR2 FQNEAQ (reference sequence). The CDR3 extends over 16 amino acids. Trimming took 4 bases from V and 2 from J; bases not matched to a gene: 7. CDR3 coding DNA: TGTGCCAGCAGCTCAAGCGACAGGGGGATCACAGATACGCAGTATTTT. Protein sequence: CASSSSDRGITDTQYF.